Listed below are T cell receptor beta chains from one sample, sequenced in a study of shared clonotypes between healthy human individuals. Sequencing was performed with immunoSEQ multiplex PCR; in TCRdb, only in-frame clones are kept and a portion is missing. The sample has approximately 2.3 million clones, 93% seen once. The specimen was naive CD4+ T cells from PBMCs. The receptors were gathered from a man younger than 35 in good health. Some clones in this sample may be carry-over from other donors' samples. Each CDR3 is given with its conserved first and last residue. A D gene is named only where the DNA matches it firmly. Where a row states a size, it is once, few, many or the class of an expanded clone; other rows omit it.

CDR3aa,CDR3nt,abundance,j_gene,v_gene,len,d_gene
CASSFRTALYGYTF,TGTGCCAGCAGCTTCCGGACAGCGCTCTATGGCTACACCTTC,NA,TRBJ1-2,TRBV11-1,14,NA
CASSTYRGLSTEAFF,TGTGCCAGCAGTACTTACAGGGGGCTGAGCACTGAAGCTTTCTTT,NA,TRBJ1-1,TRBV28,15,TRBD1
CASSSPGGRTDTQYF,TGTGCCAGCAGTTCCCCAGGGGGCCGCACAGATACGCAGTATTTT,NA,TRBJ2-3,TRBV6-5,15,TRBD1
CASSPRTGHYGYTF,TGTGCCAGCAGTCCCCGGACAGGGCACTATGGCTACACCTTC,once,TRBJ1-2,TRBV27,14,TRBD1
CASSEPLVSRDTQYF,TGTGCCAGCAGTGAACCTCTCGTGTCGCGGGATACGCAGTATTTT,NA,TRBJ2-3,TRBV25-1,15,NA
CAVSGSRNYNEQFF,TGTGCCGTGAGCGGGAGCCGCAACTACAATGAGCAGTTCTTC,once,TRBJ2-1,TRBV28,14,TRBD2
CASSLIQQGAGELFF,TGTGCCAGCAGCCTTATTCAACAGGGAGCCGGGGAGCTGTTTTTT,NA,TRBJ2-2,TRBV7-7,15,NA
CASSRRDSGSYEQYF,TGTGCCAGCAGCAGACGAGATAGCGGCTCCTACGAGCAGTACTTC,NA,TRBJ2-7,TRBV9,15,NA
CSAGEGRPQHF,TGCAGTGCGGGGGAGGGTAGGCCCCAGCATTTT,NA,TRBJ1-5,TRBV20-1,11,NA
CASSPQPSGALYEQYF,TGTGCCAGCTCACCACAACCCAGCGGGGCCCTCTACGAGCAGTACTTC,NA,TRBJ2-7,TRBV18,16,TRBD2
CASSLASGVSDTQYF,TGTGCCAGCAGCTTAGCCTCGGGAGTTTCAGATACGCAGTATTTT,NA,TRBJ2-3,TRBV7-2,15,NA
CASSLFGEEYNEQFF,TGTGCCAGCAGCTTATTTGGGGAAGAGTACAATGAGCAGTTCTTC,NA,TRBJ2-1,TRBV11-2,15,NA
CASSLHGGSGSGYEQFF,TGTGCCAGCAGTTTACACGGTGGGAGCGGGAGTGGCTATGAGCAGTTCTTC,NA,TRBJ2-1,TRBV28,17,TRBD2
CASRGINYEQYF,TGTGCCAGCAGAGGAATAAACTACGAGCAGTACTTC,NA,TRBJ2-7,TRBV2,12,NA
CASSFSTGSVYGYTF,TGTGCCAGTAGTTTTTCGACAGGGTCCGTCTATGGCTACACCTTC,NA,TRBJ1-2,TRBV19,15,TRBD1
CASSPGTSGSLEQFF,TGCGCCAGCAGCCCAGGGACTAGCGGGAGTCTTGAGCAGTTCTTC,NA,TRBJ2-1,TRBV5-1,15,TRBD2
CASSPSLIF,TGTGCCAGCAGCCCCTCCTTAATCTTC,NA,TRBJ1-2,TRBV14,9,NA
CASRQVSSYNEQFF,TGTGCCAGCAGGCAGGTCAGCTCCTACAATGAGCAGTTCTTC,NA,TRBJ2-1,TRBV2,14,NA
CASTRPGGLGTDTQYF,TGTGCCAGCACCCGGCCTGGGGGGCTGGGTACAGATACGCAGTATTTT,NA,TRBJ2-3,TRBV11-2,16,NA
CASSPGLIFTGELFF,TGCGCCAGCAGCCCGGGACTGATTTTCACCGGGGAGCTGTTTTTT,NA,TRBJ2-2,TRBV5-1,15,NA
CASSLNGRANYGYTF,TGTGCCAGCAGCCTCAACGGGAGAGCTAACTATGGCTACACCTTC,NA,TRBJ1-2,TRBV6-5,15,NA
CASRTLATLYNEQFF,TGTGCCAGCAGAACCCTCGCGACTCTCTACAATGAGCAGTTCTTC,once,TRBJ2-1,TRBV6-5,15,NA
CASSDFMGANYGYTF,TGTGCCAGCAGTGATTTCATGGGGGCCAACTATGGCTACACCTTC,NA,TRBJ1-2,TRBV2,15,NA
CASSMRAYNEQFF,TGTGCCAGCTCTATGCGGGCCTACAATGAGCAGTTCTTC,NA,TRBJ2-1,TRBV9,13,NA
CATSPGQSSYNSPLHF,TGTGCCACGAGTCCGGGACAGAGCTCCTATAATTCACCCCTCCACTTT,NA,TRBJ1-6,TRBV5-4,16,TRBD1
CASSFGTGAPYEQYF,TGTGCCAGCAGTTTCGGGACAGGGGCACCCTACGAGCAGTACTTC,NA,TRBJ2-7,TRBV28,15,TRBD1
CASSFLLAGNTDTQYF,TGTGCCAGCAGCTTTTTACTAGCGGGGAACACAGATACGCAGTATTTT,NA,TRBJ2-3,TRBV5-4,16,TRBD2
CASISQIYGYTF,TGTGCCAGCATAAGCCAGATCTATGGCTACACCTTC,few,TRBJ1-2,TRBV6-1,12,NA
CASSPLESGFTNEKLFF,TGTGCCAGCAGCCCCCTGGAGTCCGGGTTCACAAATGAAAAACTGTTTTTT,once,TRBJ1-4,TRBV5-8,17,NA
CASSWATSANTGELFF,TGCGCCAGCAGCTGGGCGACTAGCGCGAACACCGGGGAGCTGTTTTTT,NA,TRBJ2-2,TRBV5-1,16,TRBD2
CASRHREVRDTEAFF,TGTGCCAGCAGGCACAGGGAAGTAAGGGACACTGAAGCTTTCTTT,once,TRBJ1-1,TRBV6-5,15,NA
CASSSTGSQETQYF,TGTGCCAGCAGCTCGACAGGGAGCCAAGAGACCCAGTACTTC,once,TRBJ2-5,TRBV7-9,14,TRBD1
CASTTGAIAKNIQYF,TGTGCCAGCACTACAGGGGCAATAGCCAAAAACATTCAGTACTTC,NA,TRBJ2-4,TRBV7-9,15,TRBD1
CATHHYLGNTIYF,TGTGCCACTCACCATTACCTTGGAAACACCATATATTTT,once,TRBJ1-3,TRBV15,13,NA
CASSLAVNQPQHF,TGTGCCAGCAGCTTAGCGGTGAATCAGCCCCAGCATTTT,NA,TRBJ1-5,TRBV7-6,13,NA
CASSTPLSPTNYGYTF,TGTGCCAGTAGTACCCCATTATCTCCTACGAACTATGGCTACACCTTC,NA,TRBJ1-2,TRBV19,16,NA
CASSSAEGGRTYGYTF,TGTGCCAGCAGCTCAGCAGAGGGGGGCAGGACCTATGGCTACACCTTC,NA,TRBJ1-2,TRBV28,16,NA
CASSITAQGFKRQETQYF,TGTGCCAGTAGTATCACAGCCCAAGGGTTTAAAAGGCAAGAGACCCAGTACTTC,NA,TRBJ2-5,TRBV19,18,NA
CASSLASLAGTYNEQFF,TGTGCCAGCAGTTTGGCCAGTCTAGCGGGAACCTACAATGAGCAGTTCTTC,NA,TRBJ2-1,TRBV28,17,TRBD2
CASAPGGTGGYTF,TGTGCCAGCGCCCCGGGAGGCACTGGGGGCTACACCTTC,NA,TRBJ1-2,TRBV7-3,13,NA
CASSLDRPQHF,TGTGCCAGCAGCTTGGACAGACCCCAGCATTTT,NA,TRBJ1-5,TRBV5-8,11,NA
CASSSPGGRETQYF,TGCGCCAGCAGCTCTCCCGGAGGGAGGGAGACCCAGTACTTC,once,TRBJ2-5,TRBV5-1,14,NA